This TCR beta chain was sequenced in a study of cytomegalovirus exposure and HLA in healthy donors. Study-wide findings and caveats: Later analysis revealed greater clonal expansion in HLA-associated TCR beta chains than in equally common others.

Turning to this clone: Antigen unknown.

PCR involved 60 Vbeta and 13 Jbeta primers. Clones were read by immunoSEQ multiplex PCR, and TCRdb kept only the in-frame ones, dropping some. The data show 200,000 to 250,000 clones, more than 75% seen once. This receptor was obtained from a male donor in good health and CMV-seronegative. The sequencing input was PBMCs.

The CDR3: CASSPGDSQETQYF. CDR3 bases: TGTGCCAGCAGCCCAGGGGACAGTCAAGAGACCCAGTACTTC. The chain recombines TRBV9 with TRBJ2-5; 7 positions match TRBD1. The CDR3 runs 14 residues. Germline CDR1 and CDR2: SGDLS and YYNGEE. The junction had 5 bases not matched to a gene; V was cut back by 4 bases and J by 2 bases.